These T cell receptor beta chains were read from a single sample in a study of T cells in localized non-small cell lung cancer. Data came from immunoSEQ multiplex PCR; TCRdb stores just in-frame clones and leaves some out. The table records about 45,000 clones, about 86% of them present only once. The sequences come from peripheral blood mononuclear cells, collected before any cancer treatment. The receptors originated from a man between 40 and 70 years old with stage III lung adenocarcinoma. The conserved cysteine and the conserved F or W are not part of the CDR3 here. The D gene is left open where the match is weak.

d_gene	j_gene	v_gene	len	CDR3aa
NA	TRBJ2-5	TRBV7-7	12	ASSLILNAETQY
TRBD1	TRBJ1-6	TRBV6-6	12	ASSWPGGNSPLH
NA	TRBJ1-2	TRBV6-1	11	ASSASQDYGYT
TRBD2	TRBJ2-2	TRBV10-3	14	AISGTLTSGTGELF
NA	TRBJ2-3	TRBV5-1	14	ASSPPQGGGTDTQY
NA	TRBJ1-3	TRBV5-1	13	ASSPQWGPGNTIY
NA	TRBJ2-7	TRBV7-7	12	ASSSPQTGYEQY
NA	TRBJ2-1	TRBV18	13	ASSQGRSSYNEQF
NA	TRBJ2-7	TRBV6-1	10	ASRRGRREQY
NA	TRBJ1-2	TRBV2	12	ASTPSRLGYGYT
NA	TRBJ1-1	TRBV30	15	AWSVRYSRTNGTEAF
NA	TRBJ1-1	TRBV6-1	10	ASRSYRTRTF
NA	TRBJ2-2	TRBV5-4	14	ASSLPGRSNTGELF
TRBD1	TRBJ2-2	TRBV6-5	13	ASSHRGLNTGELF
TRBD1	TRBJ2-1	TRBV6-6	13	ASRPLDRANNEQF
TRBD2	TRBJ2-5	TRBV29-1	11	SVGTSGVKTQY
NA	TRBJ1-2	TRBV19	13	ASSNPDRSGYGYT
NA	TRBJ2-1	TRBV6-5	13	ASTPGGSLQYEQF
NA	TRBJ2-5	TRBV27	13	ASSPRLGIQETQY
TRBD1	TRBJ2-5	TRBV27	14	ASSSFRGSGEETQY
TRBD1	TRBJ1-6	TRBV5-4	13	ASSQWTGGSSPLH
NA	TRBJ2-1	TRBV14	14	ASSQGIGRPFGEQF
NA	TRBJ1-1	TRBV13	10	ASSLDKGEAF
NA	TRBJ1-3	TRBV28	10	ASSRSGNTIY
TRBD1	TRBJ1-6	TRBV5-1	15	ASSFGTGDSYNSPLH
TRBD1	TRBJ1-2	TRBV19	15	ASSMNRMLQGTYGYT
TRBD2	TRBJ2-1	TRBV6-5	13	ASSYAGLVSNEQF
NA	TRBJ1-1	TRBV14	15	ASSQDWGGPPNTEAF
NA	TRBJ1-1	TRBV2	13	ASSENSGSGTEAF
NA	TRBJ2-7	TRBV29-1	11	SARRGSSYEQY
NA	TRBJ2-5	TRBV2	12	ASSRGGQGETQY
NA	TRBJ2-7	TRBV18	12	ASSPAASTYEQY
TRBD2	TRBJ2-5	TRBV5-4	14	ASSPPSGGGKETQY
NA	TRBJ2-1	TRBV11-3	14	ASSLSAGQLYNEQF
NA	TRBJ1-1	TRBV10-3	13	AISDQGPMNTEAF
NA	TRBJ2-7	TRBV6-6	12	ASSYGLGYHEQY
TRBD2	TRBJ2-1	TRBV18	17	ASSRTSGGALSWYNEQF
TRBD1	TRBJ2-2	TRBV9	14	ASSPGQGPNTGELF
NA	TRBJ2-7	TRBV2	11	ASSERQIYEQY
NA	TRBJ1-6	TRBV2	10	ASRGLNSPLH
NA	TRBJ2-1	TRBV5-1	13	ASSLYMGGANEQF